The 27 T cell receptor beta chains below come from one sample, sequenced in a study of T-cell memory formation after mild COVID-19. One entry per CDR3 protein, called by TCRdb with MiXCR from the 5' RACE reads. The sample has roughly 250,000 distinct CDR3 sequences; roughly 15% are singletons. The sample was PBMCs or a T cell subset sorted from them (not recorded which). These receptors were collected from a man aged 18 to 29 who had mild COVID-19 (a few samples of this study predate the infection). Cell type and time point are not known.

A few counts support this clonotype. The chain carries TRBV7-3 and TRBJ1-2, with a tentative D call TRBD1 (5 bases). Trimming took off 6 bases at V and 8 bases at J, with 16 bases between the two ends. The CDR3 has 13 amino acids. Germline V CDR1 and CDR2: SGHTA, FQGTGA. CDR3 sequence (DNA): TGTGCCAGCAGTTTGGGGCCAGGGATGGGCTACACCTTC. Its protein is CASSLGPGMGYTF.

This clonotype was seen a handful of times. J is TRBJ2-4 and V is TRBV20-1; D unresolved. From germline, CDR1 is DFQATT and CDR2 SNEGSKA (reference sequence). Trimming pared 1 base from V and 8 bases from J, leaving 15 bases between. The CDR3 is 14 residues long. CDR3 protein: CSARVRSRAHIQYF. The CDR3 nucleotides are TGCAGTGCTAGAGTAAGGTCCCGCGCGCACATTCAGTACTTC.

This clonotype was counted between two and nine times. CDR3 nucleotides: TGTGCCAGCAGCCCTTACAGGGGAGGCAATCAGCCCCAGCATTTT. It translates to CASSPYRGGNQPQHF. This chain uses TRBV5-6 with TRBJ1-5; 7 bases are shared with TRBD1. V dropped 4 bases and J dropped 2; count of bases not matched to a gene: 6. The length of the CDR3 is 15 residues. Per germline, CDR1 SGHDT and CDR2 YYEEEE.

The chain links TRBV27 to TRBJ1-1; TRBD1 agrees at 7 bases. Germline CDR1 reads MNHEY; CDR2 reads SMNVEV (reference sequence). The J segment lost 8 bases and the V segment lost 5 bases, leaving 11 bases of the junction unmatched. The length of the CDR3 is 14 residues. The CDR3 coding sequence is TGTGCCAGCAGTCTCGAACTAGGGACAGCAGAAGCTTTCTTT. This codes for CASSLELGTAEAFF.

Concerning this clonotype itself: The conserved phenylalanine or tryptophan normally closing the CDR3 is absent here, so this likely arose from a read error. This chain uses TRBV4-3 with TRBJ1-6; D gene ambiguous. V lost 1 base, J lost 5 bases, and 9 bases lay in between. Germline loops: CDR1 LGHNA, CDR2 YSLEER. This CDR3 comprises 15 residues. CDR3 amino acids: CASSQGLGDNSPLHI. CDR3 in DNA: TGCGCCAGCAGCCAAGGACTCGGGGATAATTCACCCCTCCACATT.

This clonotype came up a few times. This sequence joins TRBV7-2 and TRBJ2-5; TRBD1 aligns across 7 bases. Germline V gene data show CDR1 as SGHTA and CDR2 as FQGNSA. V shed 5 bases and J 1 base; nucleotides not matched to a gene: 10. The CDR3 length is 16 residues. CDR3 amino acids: CASSRGTDPTQETQYF. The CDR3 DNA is TGTGCCAGCAGCCGTGGGACAGATCCAACCCAAGAGACCCAGTACTTC.

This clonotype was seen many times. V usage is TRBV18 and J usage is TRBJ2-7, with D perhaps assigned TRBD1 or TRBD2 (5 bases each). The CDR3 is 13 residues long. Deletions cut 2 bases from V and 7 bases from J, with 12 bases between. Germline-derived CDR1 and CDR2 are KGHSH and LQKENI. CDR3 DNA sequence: TGTGCCAGCTCACCATCGGACACTAGGGAGCAGTACGTC. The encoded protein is CASSPSDTREQYV.

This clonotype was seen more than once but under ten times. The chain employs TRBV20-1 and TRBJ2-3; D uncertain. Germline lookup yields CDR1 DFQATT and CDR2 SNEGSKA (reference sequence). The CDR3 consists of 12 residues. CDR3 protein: CRGTAGTDTQYF. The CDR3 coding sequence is TGCAGGGGAACTGCGGGCACAGATACGCAGTATTTT.

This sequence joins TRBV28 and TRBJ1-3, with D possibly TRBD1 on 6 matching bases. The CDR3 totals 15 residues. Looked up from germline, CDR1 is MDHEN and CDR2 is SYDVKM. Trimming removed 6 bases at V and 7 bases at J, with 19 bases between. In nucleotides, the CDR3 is TGTGCCAGCAGAACCCCTCGGGGCGACAGGAACACCATATATTTT. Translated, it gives CASRTPRGDRNTIYF.

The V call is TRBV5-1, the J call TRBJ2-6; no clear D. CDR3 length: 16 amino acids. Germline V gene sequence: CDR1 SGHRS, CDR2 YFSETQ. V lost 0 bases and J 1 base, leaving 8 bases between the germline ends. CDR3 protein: CASSLVGGSGANVLTF. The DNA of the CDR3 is TGCGCCAGCAGCTTGGTCGGTGGGTCTGGGGCCAACGTCCTGACTTTC.

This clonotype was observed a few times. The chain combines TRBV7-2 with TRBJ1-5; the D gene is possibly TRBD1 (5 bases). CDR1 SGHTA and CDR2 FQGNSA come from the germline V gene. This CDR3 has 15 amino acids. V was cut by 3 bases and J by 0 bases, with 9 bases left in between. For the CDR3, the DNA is TGTGCCAGCAGCTTTGTGAGGGGTAGCAATCAGCCCCAGCATTTT. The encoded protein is CASSFVRGSNQPQHF. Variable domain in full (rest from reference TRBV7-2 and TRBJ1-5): GAGVSQSPSNKVTEKGKDVELRCDPISGHTALYWYRQSLGQGLEFLIYFQGNSAPDKSGLPSDRFSAERTGGSVSTLTIQRTQQEDSAVYLCASSFVRGSNQPQHFGDGTRLSIL.

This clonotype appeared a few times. The CDR3 sequence is CASAVSKEYSGNTIYF. CDR3 in DNA: TGTGCCAGTGCAGTTAGTAAAGAATACTCTGGAAACACCATATATTTT. The V and J genes are TRBV6-5 and TRBJ1-3; D ambiguous. Germline CDR1 MNHEY, CDR2 SVGAGI. This CDR3 contains 16 residues. The V end was cut by 9 bases, the J end by 0 bases, with 18 bases between.

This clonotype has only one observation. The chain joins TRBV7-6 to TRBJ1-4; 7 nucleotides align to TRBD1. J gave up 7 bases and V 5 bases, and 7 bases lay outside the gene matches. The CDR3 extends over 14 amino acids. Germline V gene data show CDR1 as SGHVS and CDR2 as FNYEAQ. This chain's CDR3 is CASSTGDSGEKLFF. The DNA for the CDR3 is TGTGCCAGCAGCACAGGGGACAGTGGTGAAAAACTGTTTTTT. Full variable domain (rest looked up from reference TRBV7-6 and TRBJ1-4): GAGVSQSPRYKVTKRGQDVALRCDPISGHVSLYWYRQALGQGPEFLTYFNYEAQQDKSGLPNDRFSAERPEGSISTLTIQRTEQRDSAMYRCASSTGDSGEKLFFGSGTQLSVL.

CDR3 in DNA: TGCAGTGCTAGAAACCGACTAGCGGGAGATTACAATGAGCAGTTCTTC. The encoded protein is CSARNRLAGDYNEQFF. The chain is built from TRBV20-1 and TRBJ2-1, with TRBD2 matching 12 bases. The trim removed 2 bases at V and 4 bases at J, leaving 6 bases unmatched. Germline V CDR1 and CDR2: DFQATT, SNEGSKA (reference sequence). The CDR3 consists of 16 residues.

CDR3 DNA: TGTGCCAGCAGTTACATGAGCCTCGGGACTGAAGCTTTCTTT. The encoded protein is CASSYMSLGTEAFF. The gene calls are TRBV6-5 and TRBJ1-1; D is undetermined. The length of the CDR3 is 14 residues. V lost 2 bases and J 5 bases, leaving 12 bases between the germline ends. Germline V gene lookup returns CDR1 MNHEY and CDR2 SVGAGI.

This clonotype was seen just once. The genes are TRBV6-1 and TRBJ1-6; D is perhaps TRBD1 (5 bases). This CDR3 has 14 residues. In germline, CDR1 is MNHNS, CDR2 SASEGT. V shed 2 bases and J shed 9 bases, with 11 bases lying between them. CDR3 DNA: TGTGCCAGCAGTGAACGGGGGGACGGTTCACCCCTCCACTTT. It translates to CASSERGDGSPLHF.

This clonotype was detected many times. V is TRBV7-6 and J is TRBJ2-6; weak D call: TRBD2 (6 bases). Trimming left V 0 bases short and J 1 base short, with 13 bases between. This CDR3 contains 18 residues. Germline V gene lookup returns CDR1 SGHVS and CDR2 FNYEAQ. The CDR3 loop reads CASSLAGGITSGANVLTF. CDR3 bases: TGTGCCAGCAGCTTAGCAGGCGGGATTACATCTGGGGCCAACGTCCTGACTTTC.

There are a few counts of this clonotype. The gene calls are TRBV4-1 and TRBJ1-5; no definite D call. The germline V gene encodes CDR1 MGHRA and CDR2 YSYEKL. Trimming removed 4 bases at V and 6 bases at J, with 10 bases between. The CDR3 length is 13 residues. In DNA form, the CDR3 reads TGCGCCAGCAGCCTGACCATTTCTCAGCCCCAGCATTTT. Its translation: CASSLTISQPQHF.

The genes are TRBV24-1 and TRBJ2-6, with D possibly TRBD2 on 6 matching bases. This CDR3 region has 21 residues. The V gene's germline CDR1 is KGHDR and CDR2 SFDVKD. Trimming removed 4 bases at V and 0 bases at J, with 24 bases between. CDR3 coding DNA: TGTGCCACCAGTGACACTCTGTTTCCCGGGAGCCTAATCTCTGGGGCCAACGTCCTGACTTTC. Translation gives CATSDTLFPGSLISGANVLTF.

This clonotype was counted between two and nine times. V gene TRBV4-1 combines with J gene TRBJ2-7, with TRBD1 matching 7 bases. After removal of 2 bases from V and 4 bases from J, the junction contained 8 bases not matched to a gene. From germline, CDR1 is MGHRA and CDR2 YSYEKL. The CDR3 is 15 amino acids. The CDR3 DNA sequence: TGCGCCAGCAGCCAACCGCCACAGGGGCGGTACGAGCAGTACTTC. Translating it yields CASSQPPQGRYEQYF.

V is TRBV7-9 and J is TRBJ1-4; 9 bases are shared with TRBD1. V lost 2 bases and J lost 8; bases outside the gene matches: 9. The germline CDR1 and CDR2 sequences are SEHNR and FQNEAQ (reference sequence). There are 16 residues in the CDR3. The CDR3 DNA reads TGTGCCAGCAGCTTATGGTTTGGGACAGGGACCGAAAAACTGTTTTTT. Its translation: CASSLWFGTGTEKLFF.

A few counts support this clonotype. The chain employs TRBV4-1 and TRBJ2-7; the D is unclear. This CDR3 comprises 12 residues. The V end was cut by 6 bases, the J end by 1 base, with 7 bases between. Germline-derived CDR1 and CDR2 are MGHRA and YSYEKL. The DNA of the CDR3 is TGCGCCAGCAGGGCAACATCCTACGAGCAGTACTTC. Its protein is CASRATSYEQYF.

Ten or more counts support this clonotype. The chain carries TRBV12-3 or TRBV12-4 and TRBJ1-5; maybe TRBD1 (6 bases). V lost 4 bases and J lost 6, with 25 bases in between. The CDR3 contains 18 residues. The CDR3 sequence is CASSSIEVSGDYIQPQHF. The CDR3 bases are TGTGCCAGCAGTTCTATAGAGGTATCAGGGGATTATATTCAGCCCCAGCATTTT.

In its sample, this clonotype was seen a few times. The CDR3: CASSLTRGDYGYTF. DNA for the CDR3: TGTGCCAGCAGCCTCACGCGGGGAGACTATGGCTACACCTTC. The gene calls are TRBV7-2 and TRBJ1-2, with D unresolved. CDR1 and CDR2 from the germline V gene are SGHTA and FQGNSA. This CDR3 has 14 amino acids. The V end was cut by 5 bases, the J end by 3 bases, with 13 bases between.

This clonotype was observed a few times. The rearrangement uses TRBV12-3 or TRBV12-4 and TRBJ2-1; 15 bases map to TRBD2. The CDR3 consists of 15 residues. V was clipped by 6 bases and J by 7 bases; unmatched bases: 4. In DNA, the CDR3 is TGTGCCAGCAGAAGGACTAGCGGGGGGGGAAATGAGCAGTTCTTC. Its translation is CASRRTSGGGNEQFF.

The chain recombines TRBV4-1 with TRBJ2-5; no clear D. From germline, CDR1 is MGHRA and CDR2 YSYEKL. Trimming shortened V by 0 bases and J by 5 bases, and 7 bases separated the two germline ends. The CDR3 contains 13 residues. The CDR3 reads CASSQDFGETQYF. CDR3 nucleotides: TGCGCCAGCAGCCAAGATTTCGGGGAGACCCAGTACTTC.

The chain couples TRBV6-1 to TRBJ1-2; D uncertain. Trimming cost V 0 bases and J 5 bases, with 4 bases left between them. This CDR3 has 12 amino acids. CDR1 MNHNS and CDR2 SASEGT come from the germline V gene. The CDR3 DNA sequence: TGTGCCAGCAGTGAAGCAGGGTATGGCTACACCTTC. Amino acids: CASSEAGYGYTF.